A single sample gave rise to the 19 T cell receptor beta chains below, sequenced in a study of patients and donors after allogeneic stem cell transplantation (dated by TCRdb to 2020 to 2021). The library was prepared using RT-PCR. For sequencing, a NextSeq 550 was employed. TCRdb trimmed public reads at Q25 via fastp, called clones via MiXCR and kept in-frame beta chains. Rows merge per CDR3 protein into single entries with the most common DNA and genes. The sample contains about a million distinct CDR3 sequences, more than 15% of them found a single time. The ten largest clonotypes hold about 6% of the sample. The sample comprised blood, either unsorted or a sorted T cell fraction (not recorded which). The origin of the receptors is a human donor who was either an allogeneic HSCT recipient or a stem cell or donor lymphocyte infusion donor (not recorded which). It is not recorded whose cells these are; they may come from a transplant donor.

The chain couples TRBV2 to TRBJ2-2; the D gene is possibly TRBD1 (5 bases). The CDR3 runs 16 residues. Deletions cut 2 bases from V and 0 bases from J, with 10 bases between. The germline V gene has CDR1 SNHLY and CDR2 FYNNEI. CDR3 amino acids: CASSELGRANTGELFF. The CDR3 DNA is TGTGCCAGCAGTGAATTGGGCAGGGCGAACACCGGGGAGCTGTTTTTT.

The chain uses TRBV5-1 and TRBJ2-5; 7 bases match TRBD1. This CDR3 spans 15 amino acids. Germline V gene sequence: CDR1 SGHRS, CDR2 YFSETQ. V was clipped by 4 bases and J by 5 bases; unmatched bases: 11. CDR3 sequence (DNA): TGCGCCAGCAGCGGAAACAGGGGATACGACGAGACCCAGTACTTC. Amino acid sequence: CASSGNRGYDETQYF.

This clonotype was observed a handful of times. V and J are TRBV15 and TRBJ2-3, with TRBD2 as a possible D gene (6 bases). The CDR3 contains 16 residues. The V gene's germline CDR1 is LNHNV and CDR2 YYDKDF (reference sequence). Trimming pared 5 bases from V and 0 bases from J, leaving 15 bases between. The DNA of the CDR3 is TGTGCCACCAGCCCCCCGCCAGGGACTAGCACAGATACGCAGTATTTT. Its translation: CATSPPPGTSTDTQYF.

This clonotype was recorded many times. The CDR3 coding sequence is TGCGCCAGCAGCCAACGATCACCGGGACAGGGGGCGGATACGCAGTATTTT. This gives the protein CASSQRSPGQGADTQYF. The rearrangement uses TRBV4-3 and TRBJ2-3; 12 nucleotides line up with TRBD1. The CDR3 is 17 residues long. Germline-derived CDR1 and CDR2 are LGHNA and YSLEER. With V trimmed by 2 bases and J by 6 bases, 9 bases remained unmatched.

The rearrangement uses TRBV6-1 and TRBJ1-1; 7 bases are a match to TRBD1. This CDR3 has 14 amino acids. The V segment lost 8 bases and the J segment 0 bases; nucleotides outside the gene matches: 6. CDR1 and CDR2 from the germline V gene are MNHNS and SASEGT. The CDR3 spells CASRAGGMNTEAFF. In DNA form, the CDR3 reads TGTGCCAGCCGGGCAGGGGGGATGAACACTGAAGCTTTCTTT.

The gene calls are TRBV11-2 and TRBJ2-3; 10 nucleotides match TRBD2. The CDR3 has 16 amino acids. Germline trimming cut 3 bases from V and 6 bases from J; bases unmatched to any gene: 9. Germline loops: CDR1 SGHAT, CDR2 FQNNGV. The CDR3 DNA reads TGTGCCAGCAGCTTTCAGGGTAGCGGGGGGCCTGATACGCAGTATTTT. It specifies CASSFQGSGGPDTQYF. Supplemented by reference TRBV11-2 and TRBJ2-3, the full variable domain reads EAGVAQSPRYKIIEKRQSVAFWCNPISGHATLYWYQQILGQGPKLLIQFQNNGVVDDSQLPKDRFSAERLKGVDSTLKIQPAKLEDSAVYLCASSFQGSGGPDTQYFGPGTRLTVL.

The CDR3 sequence: CASSEWDRDEQYF. The DNA of the CDR3 is TGTGCCAGCAGTGAATGGGACAGGGACGAGCAGTACTTC. The rearrangement joins TRBV25-1 to TRBJ2-7; 9 nucleotides match TRBD1. Germline V gene lookup returns CDR1 MGHDK and CDR2 SYGVNS. Unmatched junction bases numbered 0, after V lost 1 base and J lost 5 bases. This CDR3 is 13 amino acids long.

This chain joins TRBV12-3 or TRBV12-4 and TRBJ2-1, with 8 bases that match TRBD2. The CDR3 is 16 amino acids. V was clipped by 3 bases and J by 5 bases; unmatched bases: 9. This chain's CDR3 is CASSFPPGGGNNEQFF. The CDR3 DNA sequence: TGTGCCAGCAGTTTCCCCCCCGGGGGGGGAAACAATGAGCAGTTCTTC.

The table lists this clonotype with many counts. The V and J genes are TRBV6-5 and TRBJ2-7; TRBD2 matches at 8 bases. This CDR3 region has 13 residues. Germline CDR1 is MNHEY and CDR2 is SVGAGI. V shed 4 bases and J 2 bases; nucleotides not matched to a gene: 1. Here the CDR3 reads CASSWGLAYEQYF. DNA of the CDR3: TGTGCCAGCAGTTGGGGACTAGCCTACGAGCAGTACTTC.

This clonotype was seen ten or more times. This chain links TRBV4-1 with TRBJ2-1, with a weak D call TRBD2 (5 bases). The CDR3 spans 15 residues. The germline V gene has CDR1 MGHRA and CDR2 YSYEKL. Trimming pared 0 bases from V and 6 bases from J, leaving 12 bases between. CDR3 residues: CASSQDLSGGNEQFF. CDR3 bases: TGCGCCAGCAGCCAAGATTTAAGCGGAGGCAATGAGCAGTTCTTC.

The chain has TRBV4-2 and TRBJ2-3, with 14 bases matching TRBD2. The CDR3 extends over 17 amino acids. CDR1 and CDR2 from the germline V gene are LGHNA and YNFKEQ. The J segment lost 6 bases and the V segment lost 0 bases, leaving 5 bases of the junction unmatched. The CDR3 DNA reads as TGTGCCAGCAGCCAAGAGACTAGCGGGGGGGCCGGTGATACGCAGTATTTT. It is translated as CASSQETSGGAGDTQYF.

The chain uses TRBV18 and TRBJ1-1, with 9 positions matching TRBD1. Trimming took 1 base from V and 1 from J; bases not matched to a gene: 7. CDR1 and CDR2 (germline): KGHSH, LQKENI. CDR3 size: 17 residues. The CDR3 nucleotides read TGTGCCAGCTCACCACAGGGGACAGGGTTGGAGAACACTGAAGCTTTCTTT. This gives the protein CASSPQGTGLENTEAFF.

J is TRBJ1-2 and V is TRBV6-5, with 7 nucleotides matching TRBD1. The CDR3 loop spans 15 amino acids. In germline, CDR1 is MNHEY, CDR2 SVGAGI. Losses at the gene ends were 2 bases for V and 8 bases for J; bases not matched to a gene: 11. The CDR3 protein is CASSYGIGGRAGYTF. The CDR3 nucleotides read TGTGCCAGCAGTTACGGGATAGGGGGCCGTGCGGGCTACACCTTC.

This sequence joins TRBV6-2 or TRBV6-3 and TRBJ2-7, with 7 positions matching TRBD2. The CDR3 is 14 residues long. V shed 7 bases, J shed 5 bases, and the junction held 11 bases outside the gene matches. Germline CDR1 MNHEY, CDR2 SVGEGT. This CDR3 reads CASIGRGVSDEQYF. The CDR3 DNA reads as TGTGCCAGCATTGGCCGGGGGGTTAGTGACGAGCAGTACTTC.

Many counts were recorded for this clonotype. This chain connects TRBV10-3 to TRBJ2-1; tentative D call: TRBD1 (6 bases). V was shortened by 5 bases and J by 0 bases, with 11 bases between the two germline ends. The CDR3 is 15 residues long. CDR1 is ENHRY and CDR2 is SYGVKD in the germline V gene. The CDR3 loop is CAISPGVGSYNEQFF. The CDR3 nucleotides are TGTGCCATCAGTCCAGGGGTCGGCTCCTACAATGAGCAGTTCTTC.

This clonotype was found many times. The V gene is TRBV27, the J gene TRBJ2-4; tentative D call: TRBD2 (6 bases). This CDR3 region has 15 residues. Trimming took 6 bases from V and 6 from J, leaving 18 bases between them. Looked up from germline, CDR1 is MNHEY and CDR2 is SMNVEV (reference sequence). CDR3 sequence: CASSSWGGNGNIQYF. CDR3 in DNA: TGTGCCAGCAGCTCCTGGGGCGGGAACGGAAACATTCAGTACTTC.

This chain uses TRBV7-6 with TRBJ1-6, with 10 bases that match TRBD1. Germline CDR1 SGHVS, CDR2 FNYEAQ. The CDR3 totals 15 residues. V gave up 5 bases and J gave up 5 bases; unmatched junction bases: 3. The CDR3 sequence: CASSTGTGDNSPLHF. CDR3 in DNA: TGTGCCAGCAGCACAGGGACAGGGGATAATTCACCCCTCCACTTT.

CDR3 region: CSARDSGKQETQYF. The CDR3 nucleotides read TGCAGTGCTAGAGATTCGGGGAAGCAAGAGACCCAGTACTTC. The genes are TRBV20-1 and TRBJ2-5; a weak D match, TRBD2 (5 bases). V shed 0 bases and J shed 2 bases, with 10 bases lying between them. The CDR3 length is 14 residues. The germline V gene has CDR1 DFQATT and CDR2 SNEGSKA (reference sequence).

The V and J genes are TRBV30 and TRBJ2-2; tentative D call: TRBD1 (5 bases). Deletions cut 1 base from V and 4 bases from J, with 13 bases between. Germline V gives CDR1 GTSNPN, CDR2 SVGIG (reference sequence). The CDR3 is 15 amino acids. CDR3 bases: TGTGCCTGGAGTGGGGGCAGGGTGGGCACCGGGGAGCTGTTTTTT. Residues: CAWSGGRVGTGELFF. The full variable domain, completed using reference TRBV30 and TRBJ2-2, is SQTIHQWPATLVQPVGSPLSLECTVEGTSNPNLYWYRQAAGRGLQLLFYSVGIGQISSEVPQNLSASRPQDRQFILSSKKLLLSDSGFYLCAWSGGRVGTGELFFGEGSRLTVL.